Following are 21 T cell receptor beta chains from one sample sequenced in a study of regulatory T cells in long-lasting Graves disease (dated by TCRdb to the early 2020s). The method behind the library was multiplex PCR. The run used an Illumina HiSeq 4000. iRepertoire HTBI primers and Arm-PCR amplification of CDR3 regions were used to construct TCR beta libraries. TCRdb reprocessing: public reads trimmed at Q25 with fastp, clones called with MiXCR, in-frame beta chains kept. Entries are consolidated by CDR3 protein sequence, retaining the most common genes and DNA. Here the sample has a few hundred thousand distinct CDR3 sequences; roughly 24% occur a single time. The ten largest account for around 30% of the sample. The label giving this sample's time point can be read as: persistent/refractory GD, antithyroid drugs over 5 years with positive TRAb. For both TCR sequencing and RNA sequencing, RNA was extracted from PBMCs using TRIzol.

The starting material was peripheral blood mononuclear cells (PBMCs), obtained when the disease was refractory, from a patient treated with antithyroid drugs. These TCRs come from a woman in her thirties or forties with Graves disease. Donor details come from another sample of the same person, matched by shared clones.

This clonotype appeared a few times. This chain joins TRBV2 and TRBJ2-2, with TRBD1 as a possible D gene (6 bases). The V and J ends lost 4 bases and 4 bases respectively, with 13 bases between them. The CDR3 has 15 amino acids. Germline assignment: CDR1 SNHLY and CDR2 FYNNEI. The CDR3 DNA is TGTGCCAGCAGTGCAGGGGACCGTATCACCGGGGAGCTGTTTTTT. Translation: CASSAGDRITGELFF.

This clonotype has just a few counts. The chain uses TRBV7-9 and TRBJ2-7, with D unresolved. V was trimmed by 5 bases and J by 2 bases, leaving 10 bases between them. The CDR3 spans 13 residues. Looked up from germline, CDR1 is SEHNR and CDR2 is FQNEAQ (reference sequence). CDR3 nucleotides: TGTGCCAGCAGCCCGGCCCTGGCCTACGAGCAGTACTTC. Translated, it gives CASSPALAYEQYF.

This clonotype was observed many times. The chain is built from TRBV28 and TRBJ2-5; TRBD2 matches 8 bases. The CDR3 totals 14 residues. Germline V gene lookup returns CDR1 MDHEN and CDR2 SYDVKM. The V and J ends lost 6 bases and 4 bases, in that order; junction bases with no gene match: 7. The CDR3 DNA reads TGTGCCAGCAGGGTAGCGGGGTCTTTAGAGACCCAGTACTTC. The encoded protein is CASRVAGSLETQYF. The variable domain in full, with the rest retrieved from reference TRBV28 and TRBJ2-5, is DVKVTQSSRYLVKRTGEKVFLECVQDMDHENMFWYRQDPGLGLRLIYFSYDVKMKEKGDIPEGYSVSREKKERFSLILESASTNQTSMYLCASRVAGSLETQYFGPGTRLLVL.

The rearrangement links TRBV2 to TRBJ2-1; 9 nucleotides agree with TRBD2. Germline CDR1 and CDR2: SNHLY and FYNNEI. The V segment lost 2 bases and the J segment 1 base; nucleotides outside the gene matches: 6. This CDR3 is built from 17 residues. The CDR3 DNA reads TGTGCCAGCAGTGAAAAGGGCCTAGCGGGATCCTACAATGAGCAGTTCTTC. Its protein is CASSEKGLAGSYNEQFF.

CDR3 DNA sequence: TGTGCCGTCCGGGACAGGGTTTCTGGGGCCAACGTCCTGACTTTC. Its translation: CAVRDRVSGANVLTF. This chain connects TRBV27 to TRBJ2-6; 9 bases are shared with TRBD1. The germline gives CDR1 MNHEY, CDR2 SMNVEV (reference sequence). V trimming: 11 bases; J trimming: 1 base; junction bases outside the gene matches: 6. The CDR3 sequence is 15 residues long.

The chain links TRBV5-1 to TRBJ1-5; D ambiguous. The V end was cut by 4 bases, the J end by 4 bases, with 12 bases between. The germline V gene encodes CDR1 SGHRS and CDR2 YFSETQ. The CDR3 sequence is 14 residues long. CDR3 sequence reads: CASSADGPNQPQHF. In DNA form, the CDR3 reads TGCGCCAGCAGCGCCGACGGTCCAAATCAGCCCCAGCATTTT. Full variable domain (outside the CDR3, taken from reference TRBV5-1 and TRBJ1-5): KAGVTQTPRYLIKTRGQQVTLSCSPISGHRSVSWYQQTPGQGLQFLFEYFSETQRNKGNFPGRFSGRQFSNSRSEMNVSTLELGDSALYLCASSADGPNQPQHFGDGTRLSIL.

This clonotype occurred many times. CDR3 nucleotides: TGTGCCAGCAGCCTACCCCCGTCCGGGGAGCTGTTTTTT. Translation gives CASSLPPSGELFF. The chain is built from TRBV7-3 and TRBJ2-2; no firm D call. CDR1 is SGHTA and CDR2 is FQGTGA in the germline V gene. Trimming took 5 bases from V and 6 from J, leaving 10 bases between them. This CDR3 region has 13 residues.

This chain joins TRBV5-1 and TRBJ1-6, with 9 positions matching TRBD1. V was clipped by 4 bases and J by 11 bases; unmatched bases: 10. CDR1 SGHRS and CDR2 YFSETQ come from the germline V gene. This CDR3 has 15 amino acids. The CDR3 DNA reads as TGCGCCAGCAGCGTGGACAGGGGAGATCGTGCACCCCTCCACTTT. This encodes CASSVDRGDRAPLHF.

This clonotype showed up many times. The V and J genes are TRBV28 and TRBJ2-7; D uncertain. Trimming pared 5 bases from V and 2 bases from J, leaving 16 bases between. This CDR3 spans 15 amino acids. CDR1 is MDHEN and CDR2 is SYDVKM in the germline V gene. The CDR3 DNA sequence: TGTGCCAGCAGTCCACACCAGGTACCTCCCTACGAGCAGTACTTC. Translation gives CASSPHQVPPYEQYF.

The table lists this clonotype with many counts. The genes are TRBV2 and TRBJ2-7, with 14 bases identical to TRBD2. The germline V gene has CDR1 SNHLY and CDR2 FYNNEI. The ends lost 0 bases at V and 2 bases at J; junction bases unmatched: 3. The CDR3 sequence is 17 residues long. The CDR3 bases are TGTGCCAGCAGTGAAGCTTCGGGACTAGCGGGAGCCTACGAGCAGTACTTC. It codes for CASSEASGLAGAYEQYF.

CDR3 region: CASSIPRQGTGELFF. CDR3 in DNA: TGTGCCAGCAGTATACCGAGACAGGGCACCGGGGAGCTGTTTTTT. This rearrangement joins TRBV7-9 to TRBJ2-2; 7 positions match TRBD1. Losses at the gene ends were 6 bases for V and 4 bases for J; bases not matched to a gene: 8. CDR1 and CDR2 from the germline V gene are SEHNR and FQNEAQ (reference sequence). CDR3 length: 15 amino acids.

A few counts support this clonotype. This chain links TRBV20-1 with TRBJ2-7; 14 bases line up with TRBD2. V was pared by 2 bases and J by 3 bases, with 6 bases of the junction left unmatched. The CDR3 loop spans 16 amino acids. Germline-derived CDR1 and CDR2 are DFQATT and SNEGSKA (reference sequence). Here the CDR3 reads CSARSGLAGVLYEQYF. The CDR3 coding sequence is TGCAGTGCTAGATCGGGACTAGCGGGAGTTCTCTACGAGCAGTACTTC.

A remark on this clonotype: This may stem from a read error, because a much larger clone lies one nucleotide away. The V gene is TRBV12-3 or TRBV12-4, the J gene TRBJ2-1; D is unresolved. This CDR3 has 13 amino acids. Trimming left V 5 bases short and J 10 bases short, with 15 bases between. CDR3 nucleotide sequence: TGTGCCAGCAGTCCGGGCCTCTATTACGAGCAGTTCTTC. It codes for CASSPGLYYEQFF.

The table lists this clonotype with many counts. CDR3 loop: CASRGLGNQPQHF. DNA of the CDR3: TGTGCCAGCAGGGGCCTGGGCAATCAGCCCCAGCATTTT. V usage is TRBV6-1 and J usage is TRBJ1-5, with no clear D. Germline CDR1 is MNHNS and CDR2 is SASEGT. The CDR3 covers 13 residues. V gave up 6 bases and J gave up 2 bases, with 8 bases separating them.

In this sample, this clonotype turned up many times. This chain uses TRBV30 with TRBJ2-7, with unresolved D. Trimming cost V 3 bases and J 7 bases, with 10 bases left between them. CDR3 size: 11 residues. Germline V gene lookup returns CDR1 GTSNPN and CDR2 SVGIG (reference sequence). The CDR3 DNA sequence: TGTGCCTGGAGCGTCTTACAAGAGCAGTACTTC. It is translated as CAWSVLQEQYF.

This clonotype was seen ten or more times. This rearrangement joins TRBV2 to TRBJ2-5, with 12 bases that match TRBD2. V lost 4 bases and J lost 3; bases outside the gene matches: 9. This CDR3 contains 17 residues. The germline V gene has CDR1 SNHLY and CDR2 FYNNEI. CDR3 in amino acids: CASSVIRRLAGEETQYF. Written as DNA, the CDR3 is TGTGCCAGCAGTGTTATCCGTAGACTAGCGGGAGAAGAGACCCAGTACTTC.

There are many counts of this clonotype. The chain couples TRBV27 to TRBJ2-7; the match to TRBD2 covers 11 bases. Trimming cost V 4 bases and J 4 bases; bases outside gene matches: 3. Germline loops: CDR1 MNHEY, CDR2 SMNVEV (reference sequence). This CDR3 spans 14 amino acids. CDR3 region: CASSSGTSGYEQYF. The CDR3 DNA reads TGTGCCAGCAGTTCAGGGACTAGCGGATACGAGCAGTACTTC.

This chain joins TRBV13 and TRBJ2-4, with D perhaps matching TRBD2 (6 bases). The CDR3 extends over 15 amino acids. Germline-derived CDR1 and CDR2 are PRHDT and FYEKMQ (reference sequence). The V end lost 5 bases, the J end lost 3 bases, and 14 bases lay between the germline ends. The CDR3 sequence is CASSRGWDFKNIQYF. The CDR3 DNA reads TGTGCCAGCAGCCGAGGGTGGGACTTCAAAAACATTCAGTACTTC.

This chain joins TRBV24-1 and TRBJ2-5, with 12 bases aligning to TRBD2. The CDR3 totals 17 residues. Germline V gene lookup returns CDR1 KGHDR and CDR2 SFDVKD. Trimming cost V 0 bases and J 2 bases; bases outside gene matches: 3. In nucleotides, the CDR3 is TGTGCCACCAGTGATTTGAGGCTAGCGGGAGGGCAAGAGACCCAGTACTTC. Translating gives CATSDLRLAGGQETQYF.

This clonotype was counted many times. This sequence joins TRBV7-9 and TRBJ2-5; 8 bases are a match to TRBD1. This CDR3 region has 15 residues. Trimming removed 5 bases from V and 5 bases from J; junction bases left unmatched: 10. Germline V lookup: CDR1 SEHNR, CDR2 FQNEAQ (reference sequence). In nucleotides, the CDR3 is TGTGCCAGCAGCCTCGGGACAGGTTGGAAGGAGACCCAGTACTTC. Its protein is CASSLGTGWKETQYF.

The V gene is TRBV28, the J gene TRBJ2-3; no clear D gene. This CDR3 has 15 residues. V was shortened by 2 bases and J by 5 bases, with 14 bases between the two germline ends. Germline CDR1 and CDR2: MDHEN and SYDVKM. CDR3 DNA: TGTGCCAGCAGTTTAACACTTACGGTCAGAGATACGCAGTATTTT. Amino acids: CASSLTLTVRDTQYF.